This T cell receptor beta chain appears in the sequencing data of a study of beta chain features in type 1 diabetes. Study-wide context: Analysis included over 90 million sorted cells drawn from all samples. Study observations and caveats: Compared with healthy donors, patients appeared to share more similar naive, central memory and regulatory TCRB repertoires. Any HLA type influence on TCRB rearrangement was left unresolved here. For Type 1 diabetes patients, all four CD4+ subsets carried TCRB CDR3s that were moderately but significantly shorter.

In this sample, this clone turned up a few times. As yet, its antigen is unknown. Expressed TCRB transcripts got sequenced, as all isolated RNA was reverse transcribed. Read counts averaged around 3.6 million for samples of naive, central memory and regulatory T cells. Assay: immunoSEQ multiplex PCR; the TCRdb copy retains only in-frame clones and omits some. The table has about 650,000 clones, about an eighth seen once. The CDR3 has 18 amino acids. Germline assignment: CDR1 KGHSH and CDR2 LQKENI. The germline V and J ends were trimmed by 4 bases and 2 bases, with 20 bases remaining between them. The sequence was obtained from a man aged 25-45 years with type 1 diabetes. Input material: naive CD4+ T cells from blood. The rearrangement joins TRBV18 to TRBJ2-2, with D perhaps matching TRBD2 (5 bases). Here the CDR3 DNA reads TGTGCCAGCTCACTGACCCAAGGGCGGGCGGATAACACCGGGGAGCTGTTTTTT. This sequence encodes CASSLTQGRADNTGELFF. Together with reference TRBV18 and TRBJ2-2, the CDR3 gives the full variable domain: NAGVMQNPRHLVRRRGQEARLRCSPMKGHSHVYWYRQLPEEGLKFMVYLQKENIIDESGMPKERFSAEFPKEGPSILRIQQVVRGDSAAYFCASSLTQGRADNTGELFFGEGSRLTVL.